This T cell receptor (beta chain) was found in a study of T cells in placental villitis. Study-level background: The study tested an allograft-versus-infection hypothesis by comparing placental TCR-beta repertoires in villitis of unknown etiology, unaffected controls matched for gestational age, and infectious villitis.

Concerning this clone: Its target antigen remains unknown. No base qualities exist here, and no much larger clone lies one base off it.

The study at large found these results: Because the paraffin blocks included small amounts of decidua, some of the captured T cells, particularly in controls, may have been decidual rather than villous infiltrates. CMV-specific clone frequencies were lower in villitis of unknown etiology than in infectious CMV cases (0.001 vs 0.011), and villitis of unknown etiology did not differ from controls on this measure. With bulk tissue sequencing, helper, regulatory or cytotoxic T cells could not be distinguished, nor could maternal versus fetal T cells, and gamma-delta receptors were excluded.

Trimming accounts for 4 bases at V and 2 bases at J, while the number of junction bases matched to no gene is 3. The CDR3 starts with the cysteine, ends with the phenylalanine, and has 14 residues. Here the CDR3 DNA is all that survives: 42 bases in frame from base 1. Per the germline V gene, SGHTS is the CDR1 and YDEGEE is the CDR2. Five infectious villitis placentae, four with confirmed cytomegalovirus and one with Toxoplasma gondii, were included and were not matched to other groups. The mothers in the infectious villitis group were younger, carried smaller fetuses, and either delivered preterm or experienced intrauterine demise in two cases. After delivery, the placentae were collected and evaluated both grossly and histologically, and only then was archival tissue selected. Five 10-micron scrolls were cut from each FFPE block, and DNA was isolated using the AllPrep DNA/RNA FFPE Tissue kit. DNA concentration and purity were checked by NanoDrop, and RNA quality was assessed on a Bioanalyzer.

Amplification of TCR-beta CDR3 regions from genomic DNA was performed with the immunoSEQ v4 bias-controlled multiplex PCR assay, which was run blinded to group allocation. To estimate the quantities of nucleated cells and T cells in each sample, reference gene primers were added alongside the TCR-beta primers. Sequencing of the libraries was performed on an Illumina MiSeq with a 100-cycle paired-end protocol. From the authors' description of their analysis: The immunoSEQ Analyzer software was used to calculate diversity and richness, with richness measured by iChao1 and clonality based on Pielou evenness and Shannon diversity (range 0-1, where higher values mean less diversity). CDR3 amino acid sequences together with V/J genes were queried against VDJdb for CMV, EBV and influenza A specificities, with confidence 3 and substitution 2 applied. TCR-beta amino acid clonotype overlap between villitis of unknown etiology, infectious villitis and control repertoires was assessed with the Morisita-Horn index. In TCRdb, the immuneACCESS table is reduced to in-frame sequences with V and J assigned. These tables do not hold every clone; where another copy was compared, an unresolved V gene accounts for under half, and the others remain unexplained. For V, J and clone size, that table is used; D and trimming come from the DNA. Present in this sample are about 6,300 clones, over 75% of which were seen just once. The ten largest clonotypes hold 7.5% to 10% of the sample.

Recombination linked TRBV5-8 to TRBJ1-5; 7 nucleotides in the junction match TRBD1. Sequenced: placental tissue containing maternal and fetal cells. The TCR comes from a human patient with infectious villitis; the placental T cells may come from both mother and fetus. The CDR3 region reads CASSPGQGNQPQHF. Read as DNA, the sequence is TGTGCCAGCAGCCCAGGACAGGGCAATCAGCCCCAGCATTTT.